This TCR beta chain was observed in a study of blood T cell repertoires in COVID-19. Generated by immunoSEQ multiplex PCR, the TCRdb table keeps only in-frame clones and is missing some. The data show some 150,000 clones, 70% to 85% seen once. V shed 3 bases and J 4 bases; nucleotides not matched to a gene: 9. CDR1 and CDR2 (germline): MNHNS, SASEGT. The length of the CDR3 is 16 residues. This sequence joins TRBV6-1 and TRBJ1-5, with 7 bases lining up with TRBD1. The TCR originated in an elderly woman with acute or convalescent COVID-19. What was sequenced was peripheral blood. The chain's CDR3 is CASSDFGRGVNQPQHF. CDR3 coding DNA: TGTGCCAGCAGTGATTTTGGCAGGGGGGTTAATCAGCCCCAGCATTTT.